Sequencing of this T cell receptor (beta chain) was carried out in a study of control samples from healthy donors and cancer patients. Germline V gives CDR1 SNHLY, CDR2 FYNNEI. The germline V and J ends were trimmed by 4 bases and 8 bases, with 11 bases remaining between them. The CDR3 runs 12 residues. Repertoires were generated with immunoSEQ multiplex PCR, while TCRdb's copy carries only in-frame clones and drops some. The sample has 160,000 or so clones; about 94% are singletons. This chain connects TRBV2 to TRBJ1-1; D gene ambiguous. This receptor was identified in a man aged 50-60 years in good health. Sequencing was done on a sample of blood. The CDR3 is CASSVVVSEAFF. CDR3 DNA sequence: TGTGCCAGCAGTGTTGTCGTGTCAGAAGCTTTCTTT.